The 30 T cell receptor beta chains below were found in one sample sequenced in a study of blood T cells in healthy people across ages. Primers used in a second PCR of roughly 6 to 12 cycles were a sample-barcoded 5' primer and a J-beta primer mix. From the 5' RACE reads, TCRdb called clonotypes with MiXCR, one entry per CDR3 protein. This table holds about 640,000 distinct CDR3 sequences, roughly 53% found once. The sequenced sample consisted of blood. These receptors originate from a man between 60 and 75 years old in good health.

V and J are TRBV20-1 and TRBJ1-6; 10 bases are shared with TRBD1. The CDR3 has 16 amino acids. V lost 3 bases and J lost 10; bases outside the gene matches: 12. Germline V lookup: CDR1 DFQATT, CDR2 SNEGSKA (reference sequence). CDR3 residues: CSARKLTGTGVSPLHF. For the CDR3, the DNA is TGCAGTGCTAGGAAGCTCACCGGGACAGGGGTCTCACCCCTCCACTTT.

The rearrangement links TRBV2 to TRBJ2-3; 12 nucleotides line up with TRBD1. This CDR3 spans 15 amino acids. V was pared by 6 bases and J by 4 bases, with 5 bases of the junction left unmatched. CDR1 and CDR2 (germline): SNHLY, FYNNEI. The CDR3 loop reads CASRTGTGGADTQYF. The CDR3 DNA follows: TGTGCCAGCAGAACCGGGACAGGGGGCGCAGATACGCAGTATTTT.

With regard to this clonotype: A much more abundant neighbour one base away suggests this may be a read error. The chain is built from TRBV7-2 and TRBJ2-2, with a weak D call TRBD2 (6 bases). V was shortened by 10 bases and J by 5 bases, with 20 bases between the two germline ends. The length of the CDR3 is 15 residues. CDR1 is SGHTA, CDR2 FQGNSA, per germline. The CDR3 loop reads CAILPGRAGTGELFF. CDR3 DNA: TGTGCCATCCTCCCGGGACGAGCGGGTACCGGGGAGCTGTTTTTT. The full variable domain, with the rest looked up from reference TRBV7-2 and TRBJ2-2, is GAGVSQSPSNKVTEKGKDVELRCDPISGHTALYWYRQSLGQGLEFLIYFQGNSAPDKSGLPSDRFSAERTGGSVSTLTIQRTQQEDSAVYLCAILPGRAGTGELFFGEGSRLTVL.

This clonotype was picked up a small number of times. The J gene is TRBJ2-1, the V gene TRBV29-1; perhaps TRBD2 as D (6 bases). The CDR3 has 16 residues. The germline gives CDR1 SQVTM, CDR2 ANQGSEA. Trimming cost V 6 bases and J 7 bases, with 25 bases left between them. In DNA form, the CDR3 reads TGCAGCGTCCCCGGCCCCTGGACCCCGGGGGTGAATGAGCAGTTCTTC. Protein: CSVPGPWTPGVNEQFF.

The genes are TRBV5-8 and TRBJ2-2; 9 bases agree with TRBD1. Trimming cost V 4 bases and J 5 bases; bases outside gene matches: 9. Per germline, CDR1 SGHTS and CDR2 YDEGEE. This CDR3 spans 16 amino acids. DNA for the CDR3: TGTGCCAGCAGCCGTACCGGGACAGGGTTGACCGGGGAGCTGTTTTTT. Protein sequence: CASSRTGTGLTGELFF.

Details on this clonotype: Because it lacks the conserved phenylalanine or tryptophan at the end, this CDR3 is likely a read error. This chain links TRBV25-1 with TRBJ2-1, with D possibly matching TRBD2 (6 bases). Germline CDR1 is MGHDK and CDR2 is SYGVNS. This CDR3 spans 16 amino acids. The ends were cut back, 4 bases at V and 4 bases at J, with 17 bases in the middle. The CDR3 DNA sequence: TGTGCCAGCAGTGTGGGACTCGGGTCTCAATACAATGAGCAGTTCTTA. Its protein product is CASSVGLGSQYNEQFL.

This clonotype turned up a few times. V is TRBV14 and J is TRBJ2-5, with 10 positions matching TRBD1. With 5 bases clipped from V and 1 base from J, the junction kept 13 bases outside the gene matches. Germline CDR1 reads SGHDN; CDR2 reads FVKESK. The CDR3 sequence is 18 residues long. The CDR3 DNA reads TGTGCCAGCAGCTTCCGCCGGGGACAGGGGAGGTCCCAAGAGACCCAGTACTTC. Amino acids: CASSFRRGQGRSQETQYF.

This clonotype occurred many times. The rearrangement joins TRBV9 to TRBJ2-5, with 9 bases aligning to TRBD1. The CDR3 covers 14 residues. V lost 1 base and J lost 3; bases outside the gene matches: 1. CDR1 is SGDLS, CDR2 YYNGEE, per germline. The CDR3 sequence is CASSVTGGEETQYF. The CDR3 DNA is TGTGCCAGCAGCGTAACAGGGGGCGAAGAGACCCAGTACTTC.

CDR3 bases: TGTGCCAGCAGCCCGGCCGGGACAGGGGGCGAAGATACGCAGTATTTT. Protein: CASSPAGTGGEDTQYF. The rearrangement uses TRBV9 and TRBJ2-3; 12 nucleotides align to TRBD1. The V gene's germline CDR1 is SGDLS and CDR2 YYNGEE. The CDR3 is made up of 16 amino acids. Trimming cost V 4 bases and J 5 bases; bases outside gene matches: 8.

V usage is TRBV20-1 and J usage is TRBJ2-7; 9 positions agree with TRBD2. The V gene's germline CDR1 is DFQATT and CDR2 SNEGSKA (reference sequence). CDR3 length equals 13 residues. After removal of 6 bases from V and 2 bases from J, the junction contained 5 bases not matched to a gene. This chain's CDR3 is CSATASGAYEQYF. In nucleotides, the CDR3 is TGCAGTGCGACGGCTAGCGGGGCCTACGAGCAGTACTTC.

The chain is built from TRBV6-5 and TRBJ1-1, with D tentatively TRBD1 (6 bases). V was clipped by 0 bases and J by 5 bases, with 13 bases between them. The CDR3 consists of 15 residues. Germline V lookup: CDR1 MNHEY, CDR2 SVGAGI. The CDR3 bases are TGTGCCAGCAGTTACTCGCGGGGGCGACCAACTGAAGCTTTCTTT. It encodes CASSYSRGRPTEAFF.

The sample holds many counts of this clonotype. The chain joins TRBV7-8 to TRBJ2-1, with TRBD2 matching over 9 bases. CDR1 is SGHVS and CDR2 is FQNEAQ in the germline V gene. The CDR3 length is 16 residues. The J segment lost 10 bases and the V segment lost 4 bases, leaving 14 bases of the junction unmatched. The CDR3 loop is CASSSWTSEASLEQFF. In nucleotides, the CDR3 is TGTGCCAGCAGCTCATGGACTAGCGAGGCATCACTCGAGCAGTTCTTC. Together with reference TRBV7-8 and TRBJ2-1, the CDR3 gives the full variable domain: GAGVSQSPRYKVAKRGQDVALRCDPISGHVSLFWYQQALGQGPEFLTYFQNEAQLDKSGLPSDRFFAERPEGSVSTLKIQRTQQEDSAVYLCASSSWTSEASLEQFFGPGTRLTVL.

The chain joins TRBV5-1 to TRBJ2-5; 7 nucleotides line up with TRBD1. The junction had 21 bases not matched to a gene; V was cut back by 4 bases and J by 0 bases. The CDR3 runs to 20 residues. Germline V lookup: CDR1 SGHRS, CDR2 YFSETQ. CDR3 sequence reads: CASSAPTGFFSDSYQETQYF. CDR3 DNA: TGCGCCAGCAGCGCACCGACAGGGTTTTTTTCGGACTCGTACCAAGAGACCCAGTACTTC.

The chain links TRBV15 to TRBJ1-1; D possibly corresponds to TRBD1 (6 bases). The CDR3 extends over 15 amino acids. Germline loops: CDR1 LNHNV, CDR2 YYDKDF (reference sequence). The ends were cut back, 3 bases at V and 1 base at J, with 12 bases in the middle. The CDR3 region has the DNA TGTGCCACCAGCAGGGATACAGGGAGGAACACTGAAGCTTTCTTT. Translated: CATSRDTGRNTEAFF. The full variable domain, in which reference TRBV15 and TRBJ1-1 provide the parts outside the CDR3, is DAMVIQNPRYQVTQFGKPVTLSCSQTLNHNVMYWYQQKSSQAPKLLFHYYDKDFNNEADTPDNFQSRRPNTSFCFLDIRSPGLGDTAMYLCATSRDTGRNTEAFFGQGTRLTVV.

This clonotype has a count of ten or more. The chain has TRBV6-2 or TRBV6-3 and TRBJ2-7, with 11 bases lining up with TRBD2. Germline-derived CDR1 and CDR2 are MNHEY and SVGEGT. V shed 5 bases, J shed 3 bases, and the junction held 6 bases outside the gene matches. The CDR3 consists of 15 residues. CDR3 nucleotide sequence: TGTGCCAGCAGTGCAATAGCGGGGGGGCACTACGAGCAGTACTTC. Protein product: CASSAIAGGHYEQYF.

The count of this clonotype is one. This chain links TRBV5-8 with TRBJ2-7; unclear D gene. The end of the DNA is better explained by TRBJ2-5, so the J call may be wrong. This CDR3 comprises 14 residues. In germline, CDR1 is SGHTS, CDR2 YDEGEE. The CDR3 reads CASSLERSRETQYF. The CDR3 nucleotides read TGTGCCAGCAGCTTGGAAAGGTCCAGGGAGACCCAGTACTTC.

V gene TRBV9 combines with J gene TRBJ2-5; weak D call: TRBD1 (5 bases). Looked up from germline, CDR1 is SGDLS and CDR2 is YYNGEE. The CDR3 has 15 amino acids. The germline V and J ends were trimmed by 0 bases and 4 bases, with 13 bases remaining between them. The CDR3 here is CASSVAPRVSETQYF. CDR3 nucleotide sequence: TGTGCCAGCAGCGTAGCCCCCAGGGTATCAGAGACCCAGTACTTC.

This clonotype was counted only a few times. This rearrangement joins TRBV12-3 or TRBV12-4 to TRBJ1-2; 7 nucleotides match TRBD1. J was trimmed by 11 bases and V by 1 base; bases with no gene match: 4. This CDR3 comprises 12 residues. CDR3 DNA sequence: TGTGCCAGCAGTTTAGGGACAGGAATTTACACCTTC. Residues: CASSLGTGIYTF.

This clonotype was seen a single time. V and J are TRBV6-5 and TRBJ1-1, with 10 bases matching TRBD1. Looked up from germline, CDR1 is MNHEY and CDR2 is SVGAGI. Trimming cost V 4 bases and J 3 bases; bases outside gene matches: 8. CDR3 length: 16 amino acids. CDR3 DNA sequence: TGTGCCAGCAGTTCTCAGAGGACAGGGGGTTACACTGAAGCTTTCTTT. This translates into CASSSQRTGGYTEAFF.

The genes are TRBV10-2 and TRBJ1-2, with 8 positions matching TRBD1. V lost 4 bases, J lost 8 bases, and 9 bases stayed unmatched. Germline lookup yields CDR1 WSHSY and CDR2 SAAADI. The CDR3 spans 14 residues. CDR3 loop: CASSVDRAKGGYTF. The DNA of the CDR3 is TGCGCCAGCAGTGTGGACAGGGCAAAGGGCGGCTACACCTTC.

V gene TRBV5-1 combines with J gene TRBJ2-5; D is uncertain. This CDR3 has 14 residues. V was cut by 0 bases and J by 11 bases, with 17 bases left in between. CDR1 is SGHRS, CDR2 YFSETQ, per germline. CDR3 region: CASSLVEGRLQQYF. The DNA for the CDR3 is TGCGCCAGCAGCTTGGTTGAAGGGCGGCTCCAGCAGTACTTC.

The V gene is TRBV5-1, the J gene TRBJ2-6, with 8 positions matching TRBD2. The CDR3 consists of 18 residues. The V and J ends lost 0 bases and 0 bases, in that order; junction bases with no gene match: 5. CDR1 and CDR2 (germline): SGHRS, YFSETQ. The CDR3 bases are TGCGCCAGCAGCTTGGTTAGCGGGACATCCTCTGGGGCCAACGTCCTGACTTTC. Translated: CASSLVSGTSSGANVLTF. Full variable domain (missing parts from reference TRBV5-1 and TRBJ2-6): KAGVTQTPRYLIKTRGQQVTLSCSPISGHRSVSWYQQTPGQGLQFLFEYFSETQRNKGNFPGRFSGRQFSNSRSEMNVSTLELGDSALYLCASSLVSGTSSGANVLTFGAGSRLTVL.

The chain has TRBV5-1 and TRBJ2-1; TRBD2 aligns across 11 bases. The length of the CDR3 is 16 residues. V dropped 2 bases and J dropped 4; count of bases not matched to a gene: 5. Germline V lookup: CDR1 SGHRS, CDR2 YFSETQ. The CDR3 loop reads CASSFQTSGGYNEQFF. In DNA, the CDR3 is TGCGCCAGCAGCTTCCAAACTAGCGGGGGTTACAATGAGCAGTTCTTC.

This clonotype appeared a few times. The V gene is TRBV11-2, the J gene TRBJ1-1; no clear D. This CDR3 spans 14 amino acids. The V gene's germline CDR1 is SGHAT and CDR2 FQNNGV. V dropped 2 bases and J dropped 2 bases, with 9 bases sitting between them. CDR3 DNA: TGTGCCAGCAGCTTATTTTGGGCAAACACTGAAGCTTTCTTT. It codes for CASSLFWANTEAFF.

This CDR3 is CASSLGDRDADTQYF. The CDR3 DNA reads TGCGCCAGCAGCTTAGGGGACAGGGATGCAGATACGCAGTATTTT. The chain joins TRBV5-1 to TRBJ2-3; the match to TRBD1 covers 9 bases. Trimming took 2 bases from V and 4 from J; bases not matched to a gene: 5. Germline assignment: CDR1 SGHRS and CDR2 YFSETQ. This CDR3 has 15 residues. Full variable domain (rest looked up from reference TRBV5-1 and TRBJ2-3): KAGVTQTPRYLIKTRGQQVTLSCSPISGHRSVSWYQQTPGQGLQFLFEYFSETQRNKGNFPGRFSGRQFSNSRSEMNVSTLELGDSALYLCASSLGDRDADTQYFGPGTRLTVL.

This chain uses TRBV20-1 with TRBJ1-4; TRBD1 aligns across 10 bases. The CDR3 spans 14 residues. The ends lost 1 base at V and 6 bases at J; junction bases unmatched: 2. Germline V gives CDR1 DFQATT, CDR2 SNEGSKA (reference sequence). CDR3 nucleotides: TGCAGTGCTAGAGTCGGGACAGGGGATGAAAAACTGTTTTTT. Its translation is CSARVGTGDEKLFF.

J is TRBJ2-3 and V is TRBV12-3 or TRBV12-4; TRBD1 aligns across 7 bases. V was pared by 4 bases and J by 3 bases, with 4 bases of the junction left unmatched. CDR3 length: 14 residues. The DNA of the CDR3 is TGTGCCAGCAGTTCGCAGACAGGGACAGATACGCAGTATTTT. This sequence encodes CASSSQTGTDTQYF.

The chain recombines TRBV12-3 or TRBV12-4 with TRBJ2-5, with 7 bases that match TRBD2. Losses at the gene ends were 4 bases for V and 7 bases for J; bases not matched to a gene: 3. The CDR3 loop spans 12 amino acids. CDR3 DNA sequence: TGTGCCAGCAGTTCAGGACTAGGGACCCAGTACTTC. It specifies CASSSGLGTQYF.

The V call is TRBV28, the J call TRBJ2-3; 9 nucleotides agree with TRBD2. The V gene's germline CDR1 is MDHEN and CDR2 SYDVKM. The CDR3 length is 15 residues. Germline trimming cut 6 bases from V and 2 bases from J; bases unmatched to any gene: 6. The DNA of the CDR3 is TGTGCCAGCAGAGGAAGCGGGGGGTACACAGATACGCAGTATTTT. It encodes CASRGSGGYTDTQYF.

V usage is TRBV5-1 and J usage is TRBJ2-1; 10 positions agree with TRBD2. The CDR3 is made up of 16 amino acids. V lost 0 bases to trimming and J lost 4 bases; unmatched junction nucleotides: 4. Germline loops: CDR1 SGHRS, CDR2 YFSETQ. The CDR3 coding sequence is TGCGCCAGCAGCTTGGCCAGCGGGGGGGTTTACAATGAGCAGTTCTTC. Its protein is CASSLASGGVYNEQFF. Combining the CDR3 with reference TRBV5-1 and TRBJ2-1 gives the whole variable domain KAGVTQTPRYLIKTRGQQVTLSCSPISGHRSVSWYQQTPGQGLQFLFEYFSETQRNKGNFPGRFSGRQFSNSRSEMNVSTLELGDSALYLCASSLASGGVYNEQFFGPGTRLTVL.